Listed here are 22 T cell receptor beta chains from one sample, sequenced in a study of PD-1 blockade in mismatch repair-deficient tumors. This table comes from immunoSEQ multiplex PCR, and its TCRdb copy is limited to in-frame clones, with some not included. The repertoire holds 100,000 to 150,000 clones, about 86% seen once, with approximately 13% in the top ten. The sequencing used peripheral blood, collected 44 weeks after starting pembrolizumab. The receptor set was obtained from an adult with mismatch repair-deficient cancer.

The CDR3 sequence: CASSFRDRLYEQYF. CDR3 DNA sequence: TGTGCCAGCAGTTTCCGGGACCGCCTCTACGAGCAGTACTTC. The rearrangement uses TRBV6-6 and TRBJ2-7; D tentatively fits TRBD1 or TRBD2 (5 bases each). The CDR3 extends over 14 amino acids. Deletions cut 4 bases from V and 3 bases from J, with 13 bases between. Germline-derived CDR1 and CDR2 are MNHNY and SVGAGI (reference sequence).

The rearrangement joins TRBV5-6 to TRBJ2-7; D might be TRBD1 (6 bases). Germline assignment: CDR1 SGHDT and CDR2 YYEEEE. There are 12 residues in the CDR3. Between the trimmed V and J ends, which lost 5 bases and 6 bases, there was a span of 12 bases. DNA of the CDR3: TGTGCCAGCAGTCCTGGGGGCGGCGAGCAGTACTTC. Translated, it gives CASSPGGGEQYF.

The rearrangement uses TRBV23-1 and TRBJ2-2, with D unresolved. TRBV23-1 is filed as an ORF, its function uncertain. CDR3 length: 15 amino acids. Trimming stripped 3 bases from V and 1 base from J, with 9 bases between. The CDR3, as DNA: TGCGCCAGCAGTCACTATGCGGTGAACACCGGGGAGCTGTTTTTT. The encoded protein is CASSHYAVNTGELFF.

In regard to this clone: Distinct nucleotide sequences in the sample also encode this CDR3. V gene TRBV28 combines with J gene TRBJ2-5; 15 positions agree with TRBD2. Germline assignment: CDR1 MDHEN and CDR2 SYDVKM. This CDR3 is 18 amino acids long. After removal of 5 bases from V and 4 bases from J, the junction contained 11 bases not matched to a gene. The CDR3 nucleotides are TGTGCCAGCAGTCCAGGACTAGCGGGAGGGCCTGATGCAGAGACCCAGTACTTC. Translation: CASSPGLAGGPDAETQYF.

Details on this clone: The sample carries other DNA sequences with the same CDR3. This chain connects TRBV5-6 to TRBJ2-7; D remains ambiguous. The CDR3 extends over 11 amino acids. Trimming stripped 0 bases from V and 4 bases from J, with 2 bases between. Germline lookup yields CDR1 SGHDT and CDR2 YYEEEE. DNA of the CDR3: TGTGCCAGCAGCTTGGGTTACGAGCAGTACTTC. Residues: CASSLGYEQYF. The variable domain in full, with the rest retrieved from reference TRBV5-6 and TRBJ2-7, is DAGVTQSPTHLIKTRGQQVTLRCSPKSGHDTVSWYQQALGQGPQFIFQYYEEEERQRGNFPDRFSGHQFPNYSSELNVNALLLGDSALYLCASSLGYEQYFGPGTRLTVT.

CDR3: CASSLARDRVYEQYF. The CDR3 nucleotides are TGTGCCAGCAGCTTAGCAAGGGACAGGGTCTACGAGCAGTACTTC. The chain recombines TRBV7-9 with TRBJ2-7; 9 nucleotides agree with TRBD1. The germline V gene has CDR1 SEHNR and CDR2 FQNEAQ (reference sequence). The CDR3 spans 15 residues. V dropped 0 bases and J dropped 3; count of bases not matched to a gene: 3.

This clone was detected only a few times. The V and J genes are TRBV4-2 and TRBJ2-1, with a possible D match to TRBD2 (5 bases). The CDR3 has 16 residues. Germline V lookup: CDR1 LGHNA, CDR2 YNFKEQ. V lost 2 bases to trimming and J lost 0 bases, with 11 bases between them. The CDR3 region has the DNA TGTGCCAGCAGCCAAACATGGACTGTCTCCTACAATGAGCAGTTCTTC. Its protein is CASSQTWTVSYNEQFF.

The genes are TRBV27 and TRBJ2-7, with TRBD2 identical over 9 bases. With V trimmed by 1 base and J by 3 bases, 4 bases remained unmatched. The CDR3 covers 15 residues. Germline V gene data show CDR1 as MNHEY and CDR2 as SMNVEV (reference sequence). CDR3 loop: CASSLWREGHYEQYF. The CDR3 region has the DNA TGTGCCAGCAGTTTATGGCGGGAGGGACACTACGAGCAGTACTTC.

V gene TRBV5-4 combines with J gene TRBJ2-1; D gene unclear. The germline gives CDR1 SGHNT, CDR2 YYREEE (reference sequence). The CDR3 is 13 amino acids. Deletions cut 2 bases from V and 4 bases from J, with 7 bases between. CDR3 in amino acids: CASSFSLYNEQFF. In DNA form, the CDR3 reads TGTGCCAGCAGCTTTAGTCTTTACAATGAGCAGTTCTTC.

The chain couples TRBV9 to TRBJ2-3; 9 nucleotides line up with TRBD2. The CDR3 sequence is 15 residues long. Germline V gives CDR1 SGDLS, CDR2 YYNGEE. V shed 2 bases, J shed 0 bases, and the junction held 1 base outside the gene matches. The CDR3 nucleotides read TGTGCCAGCAGCGTGCTAGCGGGGAGCACAGATACGCAGTATTTT. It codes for CASSVLAGSTDTQYF.

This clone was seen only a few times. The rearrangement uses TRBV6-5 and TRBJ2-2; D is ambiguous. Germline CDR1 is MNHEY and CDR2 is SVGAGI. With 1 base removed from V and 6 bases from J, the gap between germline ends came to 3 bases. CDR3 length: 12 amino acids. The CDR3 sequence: CASSYWAGELFF. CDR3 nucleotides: TGTGCCAGCAGTTACTGGGCCGGGGAGCTGTTTTTT.

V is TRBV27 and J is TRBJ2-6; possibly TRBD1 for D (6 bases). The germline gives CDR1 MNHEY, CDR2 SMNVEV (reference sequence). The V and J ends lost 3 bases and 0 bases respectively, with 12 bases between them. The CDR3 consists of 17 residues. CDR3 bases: TGTGCCAGCAGTTTGTCAACAGGGAGCTCTGGGGCCAACGTCCTGACTTTC. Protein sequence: CASSLSTGSSGANVLTF. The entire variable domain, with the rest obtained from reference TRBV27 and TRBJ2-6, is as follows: EAQVTQNPRYLITVTGKKLTVTCSQNMNHEYMSWYRQDPGLGLRQIYYSMNVEVTDKGDVPEGYKVSRKEKRNFPLILESPSPNQTSLYFCASSLSTGSSGANVLTFGAGSRLTVL.

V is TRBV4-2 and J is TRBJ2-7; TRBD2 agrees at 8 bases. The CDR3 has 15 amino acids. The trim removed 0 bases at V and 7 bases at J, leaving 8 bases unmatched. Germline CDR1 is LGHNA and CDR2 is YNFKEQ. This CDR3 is CASSQENSGSDEQYF. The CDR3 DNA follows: TGTGCCAGCAGCCAAGAGAACAGCGGGAGTGATGAGCAGTACTTC.

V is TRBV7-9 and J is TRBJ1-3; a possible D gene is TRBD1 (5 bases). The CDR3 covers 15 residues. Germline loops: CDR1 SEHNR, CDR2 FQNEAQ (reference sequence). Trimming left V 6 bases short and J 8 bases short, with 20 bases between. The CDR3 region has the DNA TGTGCCAGCAGATCCACCGCGGGGGTAAGACACACCATATATTTT. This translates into CASRSTAGVRHTIYF. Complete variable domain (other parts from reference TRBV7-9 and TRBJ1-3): DTGVSQNPRHKITKRGQNVTFRCDPISEHNRLYWYRQTLGQGPEFLTYFQNEAQLEKSRLLSDRFSAERPKGSFSTLEIQRTEQGDSAMYLCASRSTAGVRHTIYFGEGSWLTVV.

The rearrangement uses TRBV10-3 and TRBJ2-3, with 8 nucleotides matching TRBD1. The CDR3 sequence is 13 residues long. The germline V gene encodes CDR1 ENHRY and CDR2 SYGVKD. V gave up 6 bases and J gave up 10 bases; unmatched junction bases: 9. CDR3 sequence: CAISPADRDSQYF. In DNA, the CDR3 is TGTGCCATCAGCCCGGCGGACAGGGATTCGCAGTATTTT.

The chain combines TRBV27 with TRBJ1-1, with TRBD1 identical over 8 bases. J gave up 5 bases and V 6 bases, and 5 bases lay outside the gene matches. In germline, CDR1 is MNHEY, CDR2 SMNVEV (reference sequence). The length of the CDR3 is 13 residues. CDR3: CASSRTGLTEAFF. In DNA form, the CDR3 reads TGTGCCAGCAGCCGGACAGGGCTTACTGAAGCTTTCTTT.

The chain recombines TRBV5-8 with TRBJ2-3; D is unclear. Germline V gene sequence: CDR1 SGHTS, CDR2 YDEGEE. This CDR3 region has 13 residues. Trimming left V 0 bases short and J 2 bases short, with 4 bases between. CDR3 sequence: CASSLDLTDTQYF. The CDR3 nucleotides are TGTGCCAGCAGCTTGGATCTCACAGATACGCAGTATTTT.

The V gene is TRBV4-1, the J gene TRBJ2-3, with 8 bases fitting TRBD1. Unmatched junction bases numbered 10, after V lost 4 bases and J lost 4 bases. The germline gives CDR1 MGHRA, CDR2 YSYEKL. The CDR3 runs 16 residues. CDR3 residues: CASSPQGRGRSDTQYF. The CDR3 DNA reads TGCGCCAGCAGCCCCCAAGGCAGGGGGCGATCAGATACGCAGTATTTT.

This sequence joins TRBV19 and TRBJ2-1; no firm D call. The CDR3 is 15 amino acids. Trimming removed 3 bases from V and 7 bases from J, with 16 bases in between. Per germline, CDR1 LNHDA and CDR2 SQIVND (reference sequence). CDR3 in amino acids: CASSIVRPERNEQFF. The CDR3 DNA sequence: TGTGCCAGTAGTATTGTCCGGCCCGAGAGGAATGAGCAGTTCTTC.

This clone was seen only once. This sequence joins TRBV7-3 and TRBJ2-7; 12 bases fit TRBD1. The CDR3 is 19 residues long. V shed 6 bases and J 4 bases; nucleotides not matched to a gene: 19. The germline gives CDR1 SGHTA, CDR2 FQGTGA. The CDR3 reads CASSSYRDRGLWEEYEQYF. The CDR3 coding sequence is TGTGCCAGCAGTTCGTACCGGGACAGGGGGCTTTGGGAAGAATACGAGCAGTACTTC.

In DNA form, the CDR3 reads TGCGCCAGCAGCTTGGGCGGCGCGGGGTTAGGGGAGACCCAGTACTTC. Amino acid sequence: CASSLGGAGLGETQYF. The gene calls are TRBV5-1 and TRBJ2-5; D might be TRBD2 (6 bases). This CDR3 has 16 residues. Trimming removed 0 bases from V and 5 bases from J, with 17 bases in between. CDR1 SGHRS and CDR2 YFSETQ come from the germline V gene.

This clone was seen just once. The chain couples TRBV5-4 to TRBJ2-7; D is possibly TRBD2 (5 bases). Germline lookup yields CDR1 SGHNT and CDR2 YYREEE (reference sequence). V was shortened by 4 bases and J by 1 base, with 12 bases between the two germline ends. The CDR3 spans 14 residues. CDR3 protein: CASSPDSLSYEQYF. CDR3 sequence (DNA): TGTGCCAGCAGCCCGGACTCCCTATCCTACGAGCAGTACTTC. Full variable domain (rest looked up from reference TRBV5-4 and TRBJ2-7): ETGVTQSPTHLIKTRGQQVTLRCSSQSGHNTVSWYQQALGQGPQFIFQYYREEENGRGNFPPRFSGLQFPNYSSELNVNALELDDSALYLCASSPDSLSYEQYFGPGTRLTVT.